One sample yielded the 8 T cell receptor beta chains listed below, sequenced in a study of OX40 agonist ivuxolimab in advanced cancers. The method was immunoSEQ multiplex PCR; TCRdb's version includes in-frame clones alone and lacks a portion of them. The sample has fewer than 85,000 clones; 85% to 90% are singletons. The material sequenced was CD4+ or CD8+ T cells sorted from blood, taken in a trial of the OX40 agonist ivuxolimab. The receptors were sampled from an adult with an advanced solid tumor such as melanoma, head and neck, liver or kidney cancer.

V and J are TRBV28 and TRBJ1-2; weak D call: TRBD1 (6 bases). The CDR3 is 14 residues long. Germline values: CDR1 MDHEN, CDR2 SYDVKM. V was cut by 3 bases and J by 3 bases, with 11 bases left in between. The CDR3 nucleotides are TGTGCCAGCAGTTTCCTTGGGGGCGACTATGGCTACACCTTC. This codes for CASSFLGGDYGYTF.

The chain combines TRBV7-9 with TRBJ2-2; 8 bases map to TRBD2. This CDR3 region has 17 residues. The V and J ends lost 3 bases and 8 bases, in that order; junction bases with no gene match: 14. Germline values: CDR1 SEHNR, CDR2 FQNEAQ (reference sequence). In nucleotides, the CDR3 is TGTGCCAGCAGCTTCCGGGCGGGAGGCCTCTTGGGAGGGGAGCTGTTTTTT. Residues: CASSFRAGGLLGGELFF. The entire variable domain, with the rest obtained from reference TRBV7-9 and TRBJ2-2, is as follows: DTGVSQNPRHKITKRGQNVTFRCDPISEHNRLYWYRQTLGQGPEFLTYFQNEAQLEKSRLLSDRFSAERPKGSFSTLEIQRTEQGDSAMYLCASSFRAGGLLGGELFFGEGSRLTVL.

This clone was seen just once. V is TRBV5-8 and J is TRBJ2-7; possible D gene TRBD1, 5 bases. The V gene's germline CDR1 is SGHTS and CDR2 YDEGEE. CDR3 length: 12 residues. The V end lost 5 bases, the J end lost 2 bases, and 8 bases lay between the germline ends. The CDR3 here is CASSTGPYEQYF. The CDR3 DNA sequence: TGTGCCAGCAGTACAGGCCCCTACGAGCAGTACTTC.

The rearrangement uses TRBV2 and TRBJ2-6; D not certain. With 3 bases removed from V and 0 bases from J, the gap between germline ends came to 6 bases. Germline CDR1 SNHLY, CDR2 FYNNEI. This CDR3 contains 15 residues. CDR3 sequence: CASSEGASGANVLTF. The CDR3, as DNA: TGTGCCAGCAGTGAGGGTGCCTCTGGGGCCAACGTCCTGACTTTC. Drawing the rest from reference TRBV2 and TRBJ2-6, the complete variable domain is EPEVTQTPSHQVTQMGQEVILRCVPISNHLYFYWYRQILGQKVEFLVSFYNNEISEKSEIFDDQFSVERPDGSNFTLKIRSTKLEDSAMYFCASSEGASGANVLTFGAGSRLTVL.

The chain combines TRBV5-1 with TRBJ1-1; no firm D call. Per the germline V gene, CDR1 is SGHRS and CDR2 is YFSETQ. This CDR3 has 14 amino acids. The ends were cut back, 6 bases at V and 3 bases at J, with 15 bases in the middle. The CDR3: CASTGGLGYTEAFF. The DNA of the CDR3 is TGCGCCAGCACCGGAGGGCTCGGATACACTGAAGCTTTCTTT.

The chain recombines TRBV28 with TRBJ1-5; the match to TRBD1 covers 8 bases. The CDR3 is made up of 14 amino acids. Losses at the gene ends were 2 bases for V and 7 bases for J; bases not matched to a gene: 4. Germline V gene lookup returns CDR1 MDHEN and CDR2 SYDVKM. The CDR3 DNA is TGTGCCAGCAGTTTAGGGCAGGGGGCACAGCCCCAGCATTTT. Protein sequence: CASSLGQGAQPQHF.

The J gene is TRBJ2-3, the V gene TRBV5-4; 7 nucleotides agree with TRBD1. The CDR3 runs 15 residues. Germline V gene lookup returns CDR1 SGHNT and CDR2 YYREEE (reference sequence). The J segment lost 4 bases and the V segment lost 2 bases, leaving 7 bases of the junction unmatched. The CDR3 DNA reads as TGTGCCAGCAGCTTTGTAGGACAGGCTCCAGATACGCAGTATTTT. Amino acids: CASSFVGQAPDTQYF.

V usage is TRBV5-6 and J usage is TRBJ2-7; the D is unclear. Trimming shortened V by 4 bases and J by 3 bases, and 11 bases separated the two germline ends. The CDR3 has 13 residues. Germline CDR1 is SGHDT and CDR2 is YYEEEE. This CDR3 is CASSPFGVYEQYF. The DNA of the CDR3 is TGTGCCAGCAGCCCGTTTGGTGTCTACGAGCAGTACTTC.